This T cell receptor beta chain was documented in a study of blood T cell repertoires in COVID-19. Study information: T cells, B-cell-depleted T cells, or PBMCs provided the cDNA or gDNA that served as material.

The authors' processing: Using reference gene primer amplification, nucleated cell counts were estimated. Produced via immunoSEQ multiplex PCR; TCRdb's table is partial and in-frame only. That table is the source of V, J and clone size, and D and trimming were worked out from the DNA. Among 200,000 to 250,000 clones, around 87% were seen once, and the ten largest hold 3% to 4%. The germline gives CDR1 MGHRA, CDR2 YSYEKL. The CDR3 length is 15 residues. Trimming stripped 1 base from V and 5 bases from J, with 14 bases between. The cohort comprised adults aged roughly 18 to 95 years residing in approximately 25 US areas. Membership in each cohort depended on participant-reported clinical history.

This chain uses TRBV4-1 with TRBJ1-1; D gene ambiguous. The TCR sequence derives from a woman younger than 35 in a cohort exposed to, infected with or recovered from COVID-19 (not recorded which). The sequenced sample consisted of PBMCs or T cells enriched from blood (not recorded which). The CDR3 here is CASSQGFSTGTEAFF. Here the CDR3 DNA reads TGCGCCAGCAGCCAAGGGTTTTCGACCGGGACTGAAGCTTTCTTT.